The 26 T cell receptor beta chains below come from one sample, sequenced in a study of beta chain features in type 1 diabetes. Expressed TCRB transcripts got sequenced, as all isolated RNA was reverse transcribed. Profiled with immunoSEQ multiplex PCR; TCRdb holds only in-frame clones, not every one. The table records roughly 330,000 clones, about 13% of them present only once. Overall study results and limits: Within each of all four CD4+ subsets, Type 1 diabetes patients had TCRB CDR3s that were moderately but significantly shorter.

What these receptors recognize is not known. The sample consisted of naive CD4+ T cells from blood. All receptors derive from a woman aged 18-29 years with type 1 diabetes.

In its sample, this clone was seen a few times. The gene calls are TRBV30 and TRBJ1-5, with D unresolved. CDR3 length equals 12 residues. Germline V gene data show CDR1 as GTSNPN and CDR2 as SVGIG (reference sequence). The ends were cut back, 5 bases at V and 4 bases at J, with 9 bases in the middle. In nucleotides, the CDR3 is TGTGCCTGGGGGGAGGGTAATCAGCCCCAGCATTTT. It specifies CAWGEGNQPQHF.

The V and J genes are TRBV30 and TRBJ1-5, with a possible D match to TRBD1 (6 bases). The V end lost 5 bases, the J end lost 4 bases, and 15 bases lay between the germline ends. The CDR3 is 14 residues long. From germline, CDR1 is GTSNPN and CDR2 SVGIG (reference sequence). The CDR3 nucleotides read TGTGCCTGGCAAAGGGGGGGAGGTAATCAGCCCCAGCATTTT. Encoded protein: CAWQRGGGNQPQHF.

This clone was recorded a few times. The chain links TRBV10-3 to TRBJ2-7, with 7 bases aligning to TRBD2. CDR1 and CDR2 from the germline V gene are ENHRY and SYGVKD. The CDR3 totals 16 residues. V shed 5 bases, J shed 2 bases, and the junction held 12 bases outside the gene matches. CDR3: CAISPPGLADPYEQYF. The CDR3 nucleotides read TGTGCCATCAGTCCACCGGGGCTAGCGGATCCCTACGAGCAGTACTTC.

The chain carries TRBV7-9 and TRBJ2-7; D is possibly TRBD2 (6 bases). Germline assignment: CDR1 SEHNR and CDR2 FQNEAQ (reference sequence). The CDR3 spans 14 residues. Trimming took off 3 bases at V and 7 bases at J, with 16 bases between the two ends. CDR3 loop: CASSLGPSAGEQYV. The CDR3 nucleotides are TGTGCCAGCAGCTTGGGGCCCTCTGCGGGAGAGCAGTACGTC.

V and J are TRBV29-1 and TRBJ1-2; perhaps TRBD1 as D (5 bases). V lost 2 bases, J lost 7 bases, and 11 bases lay in between. The CDR3 consists of 12 residues. The V gene's germline CDR1 is SQVTM and CDR2 ANQGSEA. The CDR3 loop reads CSVEIQGSGYTF. The CDR3 region has the DNA TGCAGCGTTGAAATCCAGGGATCTGGCTACACCTTC.

CDR3: CASSVSSVTYEQYF. As DNA, the CDR3 is TGTGCCAGCAGTGTGTCTAGCGTTACCTACGAGCAGTACTTC. V gene TRBV2 combines with J gene TRBJ2-7; D possibly corresponds to TRBD2 (6 bases). Per germline, CDR1 SNHLY and CDR2 FYNNEI. This CDR3 comprises 14 residues. The germline V and J ends were trimmed by 4 bases and 2 bases, with 12 bases remaining between them.

The V and J genes are TRBV18 and TRBJ2-5; TRBD1 agrees at 8 bases. The CDR3 sequence is 15 residues long. The germline CDR1 and CDR2 sequences are KGHSH and LQKENI. V lost 3 bases, J lost 5 bases, and 8 bases stayed unmatched. CDR3 protein: CASSPRGLMSETQYF. The DNA for the CDR3 is TGTGCCAGCTCACCCAGGGGGCTTATGTCGGAGACCCAGTACTTC.

This chain connects TRBV15 to TRBJ2-3; D remains ambiguous. Germline V gene lookup returns CDR1 LNHNV and CDR2 YYDKDF (reference sequence). This CDR3 has 17 residues. V shed 0 bases and J shed 0 bases, with 13 bases lying between them. CDR3 region: CATSRESVHSSTDTQYF. CDR3 coding DNA: TGTGCCACCAGCAGAGAGAGCGTACACTCTAGCACAGATACGCAGTATTTT.

This chain connects TRBV5-1 to TRBJ2-1; D remains unclear. This CDR3 spans 15 amino acids. V lost 0 bases, J lost 2 bases, and 9 bases lay in between. CDR1 and CDR2 from the germline V gene are SGHRS and YFSETQ. CDR3 amino acids: CASSLVTSAYNEQFF. The CDR3 nucleotides read TGCGCCAGCAGCTTGGTGACTTCCGCCTACAATGAGCAGTTCTTC.

CDR3 loop: CASSSPGNYGYTF. As DNA, the CDR3 is TGTGCCAGCAGCTCCCCCGGGAACTATGGCTACACCTTC. This chain uses TRBV7-9 with TRBJ1-2, with D hard to call. This CDR3 is built from 13 residues. V lost 4 bases and J 2 bases, leaving 8 bases between the germline ends. Germline CDR1 is SEHNR and CDR2 is FQNEAQ (reference sequence). Full variable domain (remainder filled in from reference TRBV7-9 and TRBJ1-2): DTGVSQNPRHKITKRGQNVTFRCDPISEHNRLYWYRQTLGQGPEFLTYFQNEAQLEKSRLLSDRFSAERPKGSFSTLEIQRTEQGDSAMYLCASSSPGNYGYTFGSGTRLTVV.

Only a few counts were recorded for this clone. The chain joins TRBV29-1 to TRBJ2-7; TRBD1 aligns across 7 bases. The CDR3 sequence is 13 residues long. Germline-derived CDR1 and CDR2 are SQVTM and ANQGSEA. J lost 3 bases, V lost 4 bases, and 6 bases had no gene match. CDR3 amino acids: CSVAGRGIYEQYV. The CDR3 DNA reads as TGCAGCGTTGCGGGCAGGGGGATCTACGAGCAGTACGTC.

To note about this clone: Other nucleotide sequences in the sample specify the same CDR3. The chain is built from TRBV30 and TRBJ1-1, with a tentative D call TRBD1 (6 bases). V lost 3 bases, J lost 1 base, and 9 bases lay in between. CDR1 is GTSNPN and CDR2 is SVGIG in the germline V gene (reference sequence). This CDR3 comprises 13 residues. The CDR3 is CAWSLQGNTEAFF. The CDR3 DNA reads TGTGCCTGGAGCTTACAGGGGAACACTGAAGCTTTCTTT.

This clone was seen a few times. V is TRBV19 and J is TRBJ1-5; a possible D gene is TRBD1 (6 bases). V was shortened by 7 bases and J by 3 bases, with 22 bases between the two germline ends. The CDR3 covers 17 residues. CDR1 and CDR2 from the germline V gene are LNHDA and SQIVND (reference sequence). The CDR3 here is CASIALPTGLNNQPQHF. CDR3 DNA: TGTGCCAGTATTGCCCTCCCAACAGGGCTCAACAATCAGCCCCAGCATTTT. Full variable domain (outside the CDR3, taken from reference TRBV19 and TRBJ1-5): DGGITQSPKYLFRKEGQNVTLSCEQNLNHDAMYWYRQDPGQGLRLIYYSQIVNDFQKGDIAEGYSVSREKKESFPLTVTSAQKNPTAFYLCASIALPTGLNNQPQHFGDGTRLSIL.

CDR3 region: CASQRSGGLRYEQYF. The DNA of the CDR3 is TGTGCCAGCCAAAGGTCGGGCGGGCTCCGCTACGAGCAGTACTTC. V and J are TRBV19 and TRBJ2-7; tentative D call: TRBD2 (5 bases). The CDR3 extends over 15 amino acids. The germline V gene encodes CDR1 LNHDA and CDR2 SQIVND (reference sequence). Between the trimmed V and J ends, which lost 9 bases and 3 bases, there was a span of 21 bases.

The chain is built from TRBV27 and TRBJ2-6; D possibly corresponds to TRBD1 (6 bases). The CDR3 has 19 amino acids. CDR1 is MNHEY and CDR2 is SMNVEV in the germline V gene (reference sequence). Trimming cost V 3 bases and J 0 bases, with 18 bases left between them. The CDR3: CASSFRTVGAHSGANVLTF. The DNA for the CDR3 is TGTGCCAGCAGTTTCCGGACAGTCGGTGCGCACTCTGGGGCCAACGTCCTGACTTTC. Full variable domain (outside the CDR3, taken from reference TRBV27 and TRBJ2-6): EAQVTQNPRYLITVTGKKLTVTCSQNMNHEYMSWYRQDPGLGLRQIYYSMNVEVTDKGDVPEGYKVSRKEKRNFPLILESPSPNQTSLYFCASSFRTVGAHSGANVLTFGAGSRLTVL.

This clone has just a few counts. For the CDR3, the DNA is TGTGCCAGCAGTTACAGCGGGGTGTCCTATGGCTACACCTTC. Translation gives CASSYSGVSYGYTF. This chain joins TRBV6-5 and TRBJ1-2; D unclear. With 2 bases removed from V and 4 bases from J, the gap between germline ends came to 11 bases. CDR3 length: 14 residues. Germline-derived CDR1 and CDR2 are MNHEY and SVGAGI.

V gene TRBV7-2 combines with J gene TRBJ2-5, with a possible D match to TRBD1 (6 bases). This CDR3 comprises 12 residues. Germline assignment: CDR1 SGHTA and CDR2 FQGNSA. Trimming shortened V by 6 bases and J by 4 bases, and 9 bases separated the two germline ends. The DNA for the CDR3 is TGTGCCAGCAGGCCAGGGGTAGAGACCCAGTACTTC. Protein sequence: CASRPGVETQYF.

This clone came up a few times. This chain connects TRBV15 to TRBJ2-2, with D unclear. This CDR3 spans 14 amino acids. Trimming removed 7 bases at V and 0 bases at J, with 9 bases between. Germline V gene data show CDR1 as LNHNV and CDR2 as YYDKDF (reference sequence). The CDR3 sequence: CATMGRSNTGELFF. The DNA of the CDR3 is TGTGCCACCATGGGCAGATCGAACACCGGGGAGCTGTTTTTT.

This clone was counted a single time. The CDR3 DNA follows: TGCGCCAGCAGCCCCGGGAGGGCCTATAGCTCCTACAATGAGCAGTTCTTC. It is translated as CASSPGRAYSSYNEQFF. V and J are TRBV4-1 and TRBJ2-1; the match to TRBD2 covers 8 bases. The CDR3 has 17 amino acids. Losses at the gene ends were 4 bases for V and 0 bases for J; bases not matched to a gene: 8. CDR1 and CDR2 from the germline V gene are MGHRA and YSYEKL.

This clone has more than one count but fewer than ten. This chain joins TRBV6-5 and TRBJ1-4, with D perhaps TRBD1 (6 bases). Between the trimmed V and J ends, which lost 5 bases and 4 bases, there was a span of 8 bases. Germline V CDR1 and CDR2: MNHEY, SVGAGI. CDR3 length: 13 residues. CDR3 coding DNA: TGTGCCAGCAGTAGGACAGATAATGAAAAACTGTTTTTT. The encoded protein is CASSRTDNEKLFF.

This clone showed up just a few times. The gene calls are TRBV29-1 and TRBJ1-1; perhaps TRBD1 as D (6 bases). The V end lost 7 bases, the J end lost 0 bases, and 12 bases lay between the germline ends. Germline V lookup: CDR1 SQVTM, CDR2 ANQGSEA. This CDR3 has 13 amino acids. The CDR3 sequence: CSGRTVMNTEAFF. The CDR3 DNA follows: TGCAGCGGACGGACAGTAATGAACACTGAAGCTTTCTTT.

The sample holds a few counts of this clone. The V gene is TRBV18, the J gene TRBJ2-1, with no clear D. This CDR3 contains 11 residues. Germline V CDR1 and CDR2: KGHSH, LQKENI. Deletions cut 5 bases from V and 5 bases from J, with 4 bases between. CDR3 protein: CASSSDNEQFF. Written as DNA, the CDR3 is TGTGCCAGCTCATCAGACAATGAGCAGTTCTTC. Looking up the rest from reference TRBV18 and TRBJ2-1 gives the full variable domain: NAGVMQNPRHLVRRRGQEARLRCSPMKGHSHVYWYRQLPEEGLKFMVYLQKENIIDESGMPKERFSAEFPKEGPSILRIQQVVRGDSAAYFCASSSDNEQFFGPGTRLTVL.

CDR3 protein: CASTPGQTYEQYF. The CDR3 region has the DNA TGTGCCAGCACCCCAGGGCAGACATACGAGCAGTACTTC. The rearrangement links TRBV6-6 to TRBJ2-7; a weak D match, TRBD1 (5 bases). V was shortened by 7 bases and J by 4 bases, with 14 bases between the two germline ends. The CDR3 runs 13 residues. The germline gives CDR1 MNHNY, CDR2 SVGAGI (reference sequence).

This clone was picked up a small number of times. The chain employs TRBV19 and TRBJ1-5; D is unresolved. Germline V CDR1 and CDR2: LNHDA, SQIVND (reference sequence). This CDR3 comprises 16 residues. Trimming cost V 7 bases and J 2 bases, with 18 bases left between them. CDR3 in amino acids: CASTHVSGGRNQPQHF. The CDR3 region has the DNA TGTGCCAGTACCCATGTATCCGGCGGGCGCAATCAGCCCCAGCATTTT.

There are a few counts of this clone. This sequence joins TRBV7-2 and TRBJ2-7, with a tentative D call TRBD2 (6 bases). The CDR3 loop spans 16 amino acids. The V and J ends lost 0 bases and 0 bases respectively, with 12 bases between them. In germline, CDR1 is SGHTA, CDR2 FQGNSA. The CDR3 DNA follows: TGTGCCAGCAGCTTAGCCGGGATAGCGGTCTCCTACGAGCAGTACGTC. Protein: CASSLAGIAVSYEQYV.

The rearrangement uses TRBV7-9 and TRBJ2-7; no firm D call. Germline-derived CDR1 and CDR2 are SEHNR and FQNEAQ (reference sequence). Trimming left V 3 bases short and J 8 bases short, with 11 bases between. This CDR3 is built from 12 residues. The CDR3 DNA sequence: TGTGCCAGCAGCTTGTCGCAGAATCAGCAGTACTTC. Its translation: CASSLSQNQQYF.